One TCR beta chain is described in this entry. This specimen comes from a study of blood T cells in healthy people across ages. PCR was performed a second time for about 6 to 12 cycles using a sample-barcoded 5' primer and a J-beta primer mix. TCRdb reanalysed the 5' RACE reads using MiXCR and keeps one entry per CDR3 protein. Among 550,000 to 700,000 distinct CDR3 sequences listed, 25% to 30% were seen once. The germline CDR1 and CDR2 sequences are DFQATT and SNEGSKA (reference sequence). Trimming at V came to 5 bases and at J to 12 bases, leaving 11 bases not matched to a gene. The CDR3 covers 12 residues.

Sequenced: blood. The receptor was isolated from a woman between 70 and 85 years old in good health. The chain links TRBV20-1 to TRBJ2-3; TRBD2 matches 7 bases. For the CDR3, the DNA is TGCAGTGCTCCCCGAGACGGGACTACCCAGTATTTT. This encodes CSAPRDGTTQYF.